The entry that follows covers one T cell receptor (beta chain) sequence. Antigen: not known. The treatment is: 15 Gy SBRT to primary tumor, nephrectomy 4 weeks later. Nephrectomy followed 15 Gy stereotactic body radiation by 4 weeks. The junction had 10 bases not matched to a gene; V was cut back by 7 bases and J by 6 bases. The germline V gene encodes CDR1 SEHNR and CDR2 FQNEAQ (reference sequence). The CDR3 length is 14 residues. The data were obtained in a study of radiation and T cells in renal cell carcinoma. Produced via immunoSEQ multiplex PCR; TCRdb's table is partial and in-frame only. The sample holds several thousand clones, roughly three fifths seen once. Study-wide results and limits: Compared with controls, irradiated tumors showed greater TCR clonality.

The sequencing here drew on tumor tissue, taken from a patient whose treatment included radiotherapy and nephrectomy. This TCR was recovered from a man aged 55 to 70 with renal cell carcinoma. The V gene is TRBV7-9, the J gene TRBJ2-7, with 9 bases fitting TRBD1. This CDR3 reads CASNRGQGLGEQYF. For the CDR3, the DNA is TGTGCCAGCAACCGCGGACAGGGGCTCGGCGAGCAGTACTTC.